The 32 T cell receptor beta chains in this list originate from one sample, sequenced in a study of graft-versus-host responses after intestinal transplantation. This table comes from immunoSEQ multiplex PCR, and its TCRdb copy is limited to in-frame clones, with some not included. The table includes approximately 90,000 clones, 85% to 95% detected once. Their antigens remain unidentified. The source was unstimulated CD8+ T cells sorted from spleen or lymph node cells, collected before transplant. The receptors derive from a human donor who was the organ donor for an intestinal transplant.

CDR3 loop: CSGEGGDYEQYF. In DNA form, the CDR3 reads TGCAGCGGTGAGGGGGGGGATTACGAGCAGTACTTC. The rearrangement joins TRBV29-1 to TRBJ2-7; TRBD2 is a possible D gene (7 bases). V shed 7 bases and J shed 4 bases, with 14 bases lying between them. The germline CDR1 and CDR2 sequences are SQVTM and ANQGSEA. The CDR3 runs to 12 residues.

The gene calls are TRBV5-4 and TRBJ2-1, with TRBD1 matching over 7 bases. V lost 0 bases and J lost 8; bases outside the gene matches: 8. The CDR3 runs to 15 residues. Germline V gene lookup returns CDR1 SGHNT and CDR2 YYREEE (reference sequence). CDR3 sequence: CASSLEGAQPHEQFF. CDR3 nucleotides: TGTGCCAGCAGCTTGGAGGGGGCCCAGCCTCATGAGCAGTTCTTC.

CDR3 sequence reads: CASSYTGQLYEQYF. The CDR3 coding sequence is TGTGCCAGCAGCTACACGGGACAGCTCTACGAGCAGTACTTC. The J gene is TRBJ2-5, the V gene TRBV11-2, with 7 positions matching TRBD1. The better agreement between TRBJ2-7 and the DNA end casts doubt on the J call. Germline-derived CDR1 and CDR2 are SGHAT and FQNNGV. The CDR3 runs 14 residues.

The rearrangement joins TRBV4-1 to TRBJ2-2; 7 bases align to TRBD1. V gave up 1 base and J gave up 4 bases; unmatched junction bases: 6. The length of the CDR3 is 16 residues. Germline V gene data show CDR1 as MGHRA and CDR2 as YSYEKL. The CDR3 loop reads CASSQAPPGGTGELFF. CDR3 in DNA: TGCGCCAGCAGCCAAGCCCCCCCAGGGGGCACCGGGGAGCTGTTTTTT.

The DNA of the CDR3 is TGTGCCAGCAGCTTTAGGGACAGTTTCCCCGACGAGCAGTACTTC. This encodes CASSFRDSFPDEQYF. The gene calls are TRBV7-9 and TRBJ2-7; 7 bases align to TRBD1. The CDR3 has 15 amino acids. The trim removed 3 bases at V and 5 bases at J, leaving 10 bases unmatched. The V gene's germline CDR1 is SEHNR and CDR2 FQNEAQ (reference sequence).

The gene calls are TRBV7-9 and TRBJ2-7; 9 nucleotides agree with TRBD1. The CDR3 covers 15 residues. Germline V gene lookup returns CDR1 SEHNR and CDR2 FQNEAQ (reference sequence). The V and J ends lost 0 bases and 1 base, in that order; junction bases with no gene match: 1. CDR3 sequence (DNA): TGTGCCAGCAGCTTAGCCGGGACAGGGTCCTACGAGCAGTACTTC. It codes for CASSLAGTGSYEQYF.

The chain joins TRBV11-2 to TRBJ2-7; 12 bases match TRBD2. The germline CDR1 and CDR2 sequences are SGHAT and FQNNGV. Trimming removed 1 base from V and 4 bases from J; junction bases left unmatched: 8. The CDR3 sequence is 17 residues long. Here the CDR3 reads CASSLGGLAGIIYEQYF. CDR3 sequence (DNA): TGTGCCAGCAGCTTAGGTGGACTAGCGGGGATTATTTACGAGCAGTACTTC.

The V and J genes are TRBV21-1 and TRBJ2-7; the table's D call TRBD1 went unverified against the DNA. TRBV21-1 constitutes a pseudogene. The CDR3 is 17 residues long. The CDR3 sequence: CASSKVYRGPSGYEQYF. The DNA for the CDR3 is TGTGCCAGCAGCAAAGTGTACAGGGGCCCTAGTGGCTACGAGCAGTACTTC.

The chain recombines TRBV9 with TRBJ2-4; possible D gene TRBD1, 7 bases. V lost 3 bases and J lost 0, with 16 bases in between. Per germline, CDR1 SGDLS and CDR2 YYNGEE. The CDR3 has 17 amino acids. This CDR3 is CASSAGAGGLAKNIQYF. The CDR3 region has the DNA TGTGCCAGCAGCGCGGGGGCAGGGGGTCTAGCCAAAAACATTCAGTACTTC.

The chain is built from TRBV5-6 and TRBJ1-1; 7 positions match TRBD1. After removal of 0 bases from V and 1 base from J, the junction contained 3 bases not matched to a gene. The V gene's germline CDR1 is SGHDT and CDR2 YYEEEE. This CDR3 is 15 amino acids long. The CDR3 nucleotides read TGTGCCAGCAGCTTGGACGGGACAGCGAACACTGAAGCTTTCTTT. Amino acid sequence: CASSLDGTANTEAFF.

The CDR3 region has the DNA TGTGCTAGTGGTTTGTTCAACAGGGACGAGCAGTACTTC. It codes for CASGLFNRDEQYF. The chain combines TRBV12-5 with TRBJ2-7; maybe TRBD1 (6 bases). The germline V gene has CDR1 LGHNT and CDR2 FRNRAP. V lost 2 bases, J lost 5 bases, and 10 bases lay in between. This CDR3 contains 13 residues.

This clone was counted once. This chain joins TRBV6-1 and TRBJ1-5; D is uncertain. Trimming stripped 5 bases from V and 5 bases from J, with 7 bases between. The CDR3 contains 12 residues. CDR1 is MNHNS and CDR2 is SASEGT in the germline V gene. CDR3 nucleotide sequence: TGTGCCAGCAGTCGGGAGGATCAGCCCCAGCATTTT. It encodes CASSREDQPQHF.

This chain uses TRBV2 with TRBJ2-1, with TRBD2 matching over 13 bases. With 5 bases clipped from V and 0 bases from J, the junction kept 16 bases outside the gene matches. CDR3 length: 21 amino acids. Germline values: CDR1 SNHLY, CDR2 FYNNEI. This CDR3 is CASSTPSKGLAGTSSYNEQFF. The CDR3 region has the DNA TGTGCCAGCAGTACCCCATCCAAGGGACTAGCGGGAACGAGCTCCTACAATGAGCAGTTCTTC.

This clone was found once. This chain uses TRBV2 with TRBJ1-5; 11 nucleotides agree with TRBD1. The length of the CDR3 is 16 residues. V trimming: 4 bases; J trimming: 7 bases; junction bases outside the gene matches: 9. Germline V gene data show CDR1 as SNHLY and CDR2 as FYNNEI. This chain's CDR3 is CASSVSDRGPRQPQHF. The CDR3 nucleotides are TGTGCCAGCAGTGTATCGGACAGGGGGCCTCGGCAGCCCCAGCATTTT.

V is TRBV5-4 and J is TRBJ1-2, with D tentatively TRBD1 (5 bases). CDR1 and CDR2 from the germline V gene are SGHNT and YYREEE (reference sequence). The CDR3 extends over 14 amino acids. Deletions cut 2 bases from V and 4 bases from J, with 12 bases between. CDR3 loop: CASSFRGGGYGYTF. The DNA of the CDR3 is TGTGCCAGCAGCTTCCGCGGCGGGGGCTATGGCTACACCTTC.

This clone was seen once. V is TRBV5-3 and J is TRBJ1-1; the D gene is possibly TRBD1 (6 bases). TRBV5-3 is marked as an open reading frame, function uncertain. The CDR3 consists of 13 residues. Trimming shortened V by 8 bases and J by 5 bases, and 16 bases separated the two germline ends. DNA of the CDR3: TGTGCCAGCAGTCGGACAGTAGGAACTGAAGCTTTCTTT. Protein product: CASSRTVGTEAFF.

The chain recombines TRBV2 with TRBJ1-5, with no clear D. Germline V gene data show CDR1 as SNHLY and CDR2 as FYNNEI. CDR3 length: 13 amino acids. Between the trimmed V and J ends, which lost 11 bases and 0 bases, there was a span of 11 bases. CDR3 DNA: TGTGCCGCACAGAAAAATAGCAATCAGCCCCAGCATTTT. Encoded protein: CAAQKNSNQPQHF.

The chain combines TRBV19 with TRBJ1-1; tentative D call: TRBD1 (5 bases). CDR1 is LNHDA, CDR2 SQIVND, per germline (reference sequence). This CDR3 is 13 amino acids long. Trimming pared 1 base from V and 4 bases from J, leaving 7 bases between. The CDR3 nucleotides read TGTGCCAGTAGTATAGGCAGGGCCACTGAAGCTTTCTTT. Protein sequence: CASSIGRATEAFF.

This chain links TRBV6-5 with TRBJ1-5; tentatively, D is TRBD1 (6 bases). Trimming shortened V by 4 bases and J by 4 bases, and 8 bases separated the two germline ends. CDR3 length: 13 amino acids. Germline CDR1 reads MNHEY; CDR2 reads SVGAGI. CDR3 sequence (DNA): TGTGCCAGCAGTTCAGGGGCAAATCAGCCCCAGCATTTT. It specifies CASSSGANQPQHF.

V gene TRBV11-1 combines with J gene TRBJ2-2, with 7 bases aligning to TRBD1. V gave up 4 bases and J gave up 2 bases; unmatched junction bases: 16. From germline, CDR1 is SGHAT and CDR2 FQDESV (reference sequence). CDR3 size: 19 residues. CDR3 in DNA: TGTGCCAGCAGCTGGGGTGACAGGGAAAGGATTTTTAACACCGGGGAGCTGTTTTTT. Protein: CASSWGDRERIFNTGELFF.

This clone has a handful of counts. The chain employs TRBV10-3 and TRBJ2-7; TRBD2 agrees at 13 bases. Per the germline V gene, CDR1 is ENHRY and CDR2 is SYGVKD. CDR3 length: 15 residues. J gave up 4 bases and V 3 bases, and 3 bases lay outside the gene matches. The CDR3: CAISEGTSGMYEQYF. The CDR3 DNA is TGTGCCATCAGTGAAGGGACTAGCGGGATGTACGAGCAGTACTTC.

V gene TRBV4-1 combines with J gene TRBJ1-5, with D perhaps TRBD1 (6 bases). Germline CDR1 is MGHRA and CDR2 is YSYEKL. V was clipped by 0 bases and J by 6 bases, with 12 bases between them. This CDR3 contains 15 residues. The CDR3 DNA is TGCGCCAGCAGCCAAGAACTGGGGGCGGGTCAGCCCCAGCATTTT. Amino acids: CASSQELGAGQPQHF.

This clone was observed once. The chain links TRBV5-1 to TRBJ2-7, with a tentative D call TRBD1 (5 bases). This CDR3 has 14 amino acids. Germline V lookup: CDR1 SGHRS, CDR2 YFSETQ. The V end was cut by 4 bases, the J end by 0 bases, with 11 bases between. CDR3 protein: CASSPDMSSYEQYF. Here the CDR3 DNA reads TGCGCCAGCAGCCCGGACATGAGCTCCTACGAGCAGTACTTC. The full variable domain, with the rest looked up from reference TRBV5-1 and TRBJ2-7, is KAGVTQTPRYLIKTRGQQVTLSCSPISGHRSVSWYQQTPGQGLQFLFEYFSETQRNKGNFPGRFSGRQFSNSRSEMNVSTLELGDSALYLCASSPDMSSYEQYFGPGTRLTVT.

This clone has just a few counts. J is TRBJ1-5 and V is TRBV11-3; 9 positions match TRBD1. The CDR3 is 14 amino acids. The V segment lost 5 bases and the J segment 5 bases; nucleotides outside the gene matches: 4. The V gene's germline CDR1 is SGHNT and CDR2 YENEEA. This CDR3 is CASSPQGADQPQHF. The CDR3 nucleotides read TGTGCCAGCAGCCCACAGGGGGCCGATCAGCCCCAGCATTTT. Looking up the rest from reference TRBV11-3 and TRBJ1-5 gives the full variable domain: EAGVVQSPRYKIIEKKQPVAFWCNPISGHNTLYWYLQNLGQGPELLIRYENEEAVDDSQLPKDRFSAERLKGVDSTLKIQPAELGDSAVYLCASSPQGADQPQHFGDGTRLSIL.

The chain carries TRBV25-1 and TRBJ2-7, with 10 bases lining up with TRBD1. Looked up from germline, CDR1 is MGHDK and CDR2 is SYGVNS. V dropped 2 bases and J dropped 7; count of bases not matched to a gene: 5. CDR3 length equals 14 residues. This CDR3 reads CASSETGTGVEQYF. The CDR3, as DNA: TGTGCCAGCAGTGAAACCGGGACAGGGGTAGAGCAGTACTTC.

The rearrangement links TRBV7-6 to TRBJ2-1; D is undetermined. Trimming removed 2 bases at V and 3 bases at J, with 8 bases between. The CDR3 sequence is 14 residues long. From germline, CDR1 is SGHVS and CDR2 FNYEAQ. This CDR3 reads CASSLSLGYNEQFF. The CDR3 DNA sequence: TGTGCCAGCAGCTTAAGTCTCGGCTACAATGAGCAGTTCTTC.

This chain uses TRBV4-1 with TRBJ2-1; 14 bases are shared with TRBD2. Trimming cost V 6 bases and J 7 bases; bases outside gene matches: 5. The CDR3 consists of 15 residues. Germline V gene lookup returns CDR1 MGHRA and CDR2 YSYEKL. The CDR3 protein is CASRETSGGGNEQFF. CDR3 bases: TGCGCCAGCAGAGAGACTAGCGGGGGGGGGAATGAGCAGTTCTTC.

The chain combines TRBV7-9 with TRBJ1-1, with TRBD1 as a possible D gene (5 bases). Per the germline V gene, CDR1 is SEHNR and CDR2 is FQNEAQ (reference sequence). The CDR3 is 15 amino acids. V lost 5 bases to trimming and J lost 1 base, with 14 bases between them. CDR3 in DNA: TGTGCCAGCAGCCCCGGGGGGGTCCCGAACACTGAAGCTTTCTTT. Translated: CASSPGGVPNTEAFF.

This clone was recorded a few times. This sequence joins TRBV19 and TRBJ2-7, with 9 bases that match TRBD1. The V gene's germline CDR1 is LNHDA and CDR2 SQIVND (reference sequence). V gave up 6 bases and J gave up 3 bases; unmatched junction bases: 6. The CDR3 is 14 amino acids. The CDR3 DNA sequence: TGTGCCAGTAGCAGGACAGGGGCCAGCTACGAGCAGTACTTC. Residues: CASSRTGASYEQYF.

The chain joins TRBV7-3 to TRBJ2-3; 7 bases line up with TRBD2. Trimming took 0 bases from V and 4 from J; bases not matched to a gene: 4. CDR3 length: 15 residues. Germline CDR1 reads SGHTA; CDR2 reads FQGTGA. The CDR3 region is CASSLTITSADTQYF. CDR3 coding DNA: TGTGCCAGCAGCTTAACGATAACTAGCGCAGATACGCAGTATTTT.

The chain combines TRBV19 with TRBJ2-2; TRBD1 matches at 10 bases. This CDR3 spans 19 amino acids. Germline V gene sequence: CDR1 LNHDA, CDR2 SQIVND (reference sequence). Trimming removed 0 bases from V and 2 bases from J; junction bases left unmatched: 9. The CDR3 bases are TGTGCCAGTAGTATAGATCGGCGGACAGGGGGAATTAACACCGGGGAGCTGTTTTTT. It encodes CASSIDRRTGGINTGELFF.

The chain combines TRBV4-1 with TRBJ2-2; D remains ambiguous. CDR1 is MGHRA and CDR2 is YSYEKL in the germline V gene. Trimming left V 1 base short and J 5 bases short, with 8 bases between. The CDR3 runs to 14 residues. CDR3 in DNA: TGCGCCAGCAGCCAAGTATCCGGGACCGGGGAGCTGTTTTTT. Translating gives CASSQVSGTGELFF.